This T cell receptor beta chain was sequenced for a study of tumor and adjacent non-tumor tissue in lung cancer. The template was RNA from unsorted bulk tissue. Distant lung tissue was collected more than 3 cm away from the tumor edge. Between August and November 2014, newly diagnosed, chemotherapy-naive lung cancer patients underwent thoracic surgery in China. Deletions cut 9 bases from V and 6 bases from J, with 20 bases between. This CDR3 region has 14 residues. Germline V lookup: CDR1 SGHAT, CDR2 FQDESV (reference sequence). Of note for this clonotype: Antigen specificity is unknown.

Study-wide findings and caveats: Tumor tissue had significantly higher TCR diversity than normal lung. Tumor TCR diversity, when higher, was linked to shorter survival. Normal lung showed higher cumulative top 100 clone frequency than tumor.

The library came from three nested PCR rounds adapted from ARM-PCR protocols. TCRdb re-called the multiplex PCR reads with MiXCR, one entry per CDR3 protein. The top ten clones hold around a fifth of a sample with about 110,000 distinct CDR3 sequences, 62% of them seen once. The chain is built from TRBV11-1 and TRBJ1-2, with D unresolved. This TCR was sampled from a man aged 55 to 70 with non-small cell lung cancer. Specimen: distant non-tumor lung tissue. The CDR3 DNA reads TGTGCCAGTGGCCTCGACTATCTGGGTGATGGCTACACCTTC. Amino acid sequence: CASGLDYLGDGYTF.